Below are 27 T cell receptor beta chains sequenced from a single sample in a study of T cell responses to AZD1222 COVID-19 vaccine. The method was immunoSEQ multiplex PCR; TCRdb's version includes in-frame clones alone and lacks a portion of them. Of 150,000 to 200,000 clones listed, about 85% were seen once; the top ten hold less than 3%. The sample in question was peripheral blood, obtained on day 0 of AZD1222 vaccination. Every receptor here comes from an adult in good health.

V and J are TRBV12-3 or TRBV12-4 and TRBJ1-1; no definite D call. V dropped 6 bases and J dropped 1 base, with 9 bases sitting between them. The CDR3 has 13 residues. The DNA of the CDR3 is TGTGCCAGCAGCCCCAACAGGAACACTGAAGCTTTCTTT. Translation: CASSPNRNTEAFF.

The chain couples TRBV27 to TRBJ1-2; weak D call: TRBD1 (6 bases). The germline V gene encodes CDR1 MNHEY and CDR2 SMNVEV (reference sequence). CDR3 length equals 16 residues. Trimming took off 4 bases at V and 4 bases at J, with 19 bases between the two ends. The CDR3 reads CASSSRTARFGYGYTF. The CDR3 DNA sequence: TGTGCCAGCAGTTCCAGGACAGCGAGGTTTGGCTATGGCTACACCTTC.

V is TRBV30 and J is TRBJ2-1, with D perhaps matching TRBD2 (6 bases). With 5 bases removed from V and 2 bases from J, the gap between germline ends came to 13 bases. The V gene's germline CDR1 is GTSNPN and CDR2 SVGIG (reference sequence). This CDR3 contains 14 residues. The CDR3 loop reads CAWVRDSAYNEQFF. The CDR3 DNA follows: TGTGCCTGGGTCCGGGACTCAGCCTACAATGAGCAGTTCTTC.

The CDR3 sequence is CASSYSWLAGPYEQYF. Here the CDR3 DNA reads TGTGCCAGCAGTTACTCCTGGCTAGCGGGCCCCTACGAGCAGTACTTC. V is TRBV6-5 and J is TRBJ2-7, with 8 bases that match TRBD2. The CDR3 covers 16 residues. Germline assignment: CDR1 MNHEY and CDR2 SVGAGI. J was trimmed by 2 bases and V by 0 bases; bases with no gene match: 6.

This chain uses TRBV5-1 with TRBJ2-2; 11 bases line up with TRBD2. CDR1 is SGHRS, CDR2 YFSETQ, per germline. The CDR3 covers 16 residues. The ends lost 4 bases at V and 2 bases at J; junction bases unmatched: 4. The CDR3: CASSPGLAVNTGELFF. The CDR3 DNA is TGCGCCAGCAGCCCGGGACTAGCGGTTAACACCGGGGAGCTGTTTTTT.

The chain has TRBV27 and TRBJ2-5; 7 nucleotides line up with TRBD2. CDR1 and CDR2 (germline): MNHEY, SMNVEV (reference sequence). The CDR3 totals 14 residues. The junction had 6 bases not matched to a gene; V was cut back by 4 bases and J by 4 bases. CDR3 sequence (DNA): TGTGCCAGCAGTTCCGCCCGGGAGGCAGAGACCCAGTACTTC. As protein: CASSSAREAETQYF.

V is TRBV5-3 and J is TRBJ2-2; the D gene is possibly TRBD2 (5 bases). TRBV5-3 is recorded as an ORF, its role being uncertain. V was shortened by 1 base and J by 0 bases, with 10 bases between the two germline ends. The CDR3 spans 16 residues. The CDR3 nucleotides are TGTGCCAGAAGCTTGTCCGGAGCGGCGAACACCGGGGAGCTGTTTTTT. Amino acids: CARSLSGAANTGELFF.

The CDR3 loop reads CASSSNRGISNQPQHF. CDR3 nucleotide sequence: TGTGCCAGCAGCAGTAACAGGGGCATCAGCAATCAGCCCCAGCATTTT. The chain couples TRBV7-2 to TRBJ1-5, with 7 bases lining up with TRBD1. CDR1 is SGHTA and CDR2 is FQGNSA in the germline V gene. Losses at the gene ends were 5 bases for V and 1 base for J; bases not matched to a gene: 8. This CDR3 contains 16 residues.

This chain joins TRBV4-1 and TRBJ2-7, with 8 bases fitting TRBD2. This CDR3 has 15 amino acids. Unmatched junction bases numbered 4, after V lost 2 bases and J lost 1 base. Germline V gene lookup returns CDR1 MGHRA and CDR2 YSYEKL. The DNA of the CDR3 is TGCGCCAGCAGCCAACCCACGGGAGGGTCCTACGAGCAGTACTTC. This gives the protein CASSQPTGGSYEQYF.

Of note for this clone: One junction end disagrees with the germline gene, perhaps due to a read error. The genes are TRBV9 and TRBJ1-5; TRBD1 is a possible D gene (5 bases). From germline, CDR1 is SGDLS and CDR2 YYNGEE. The CDR3 contains 16 residues. The CDR3 DNA reads as TGTGCCAGCAGCGTAGGGCGGATGACAGTGCCCCAGCTCCAGCATTTT. This encodes CASSVGRMTVPQLQHF.

The rearrangement links TRBV28 to TRBJ1-2; D is possibly TRBD1 (5 bases). The V end lost 7 bases, the J end lost 0 bases, and 9 bases lay between the germline ends. CDR3 length: 13 residues. Germline values: CDR1 MDHEN, CDR2 SYDVKM. CDR3 loop: CASTLTANYGYTF. The CDR3 DNA sequence: TGTGCCAGCACCCTGACAGCTAACTATGGCTACACCTTC.

The chain joins TRBV11-3 to TRBJ2-2; D is unresolved. Germline V gene sequence: CDR1 SGHNT, CDR2 YENEEA. The CDR3 has 13 residues. V lost 1 base and J lost 5, with 5 bases in between. The CDR3 sequence is CASSLVGTGELFF. CDR3 nucleotides: TGTGCCAGCAGCTTAGTGGGGACCGGGGAGCTGTTTTTT.

The chain uses TRBV5-4 and TRBJ2-7; the D is unclear. From germline, CDR1 is SGHNT and CDR2 YYREEE (reference sequence). V was clipped by 4 bases and J by 2 bases, with 13 bases between them. This CDR3 spans 14 amino acids. The CDR3 spells CASSLRRTPYEQYF. The CDR3 coding sequence is TGTGCCAGCAGCCTTAGACGGACGCCCTACGAGCAGTACTTC.

V gene TRBV19 combines with J gene TRBJ1-4; 8 positions agree with TRBD1. The CDR3 spans 15 residues. J gave up 8 bases and V 5 bases, and 10 bases lay outside the gene matches. Germline assignment: CDR1 LNHDA and CDR2 SQIVND (reference sequence). As DNA, the CDR3 is TGTGCCAGTAGTGTCGCCGGGACAGGAGGGGAAAAACTGTTTTTT. It encodes CASSVAGTGGEKLFF. Full variable domain (rest looked up from reference TRBV19 and TRBJ1-4): DGGITQSPKYLFRKEGQNVTLSCEQNLNHDAMYWYRQDPGQGLRLIYYSQIVNDFQKGDIAEGYSVSREKKESFPLTVTSAQKNPTAFYLCASSVAGTGGEKLFFGSGTQLSVL.

The chain carries TRBV28 and TRBJ1-1, with D possibly TRBD1 on 5 matching bases. V was shortened by 9 bases and J by 0 bases, with 11 bases between the two germline ends. The CDR3 covers 13 residues. The germline gives CDR1 MDHEN, CDR2 SYDVKM. The CDR3 coding sequence is TGTGCCAGTTTGACAGTGATGAACACTGAAGCTTTCTTT. It is translated as CASLTVMNTEAFF.

CDR3 in DNA: TGTGCCAGCAGCCCAGACAGGGGGACGGCAAGGTCCTACAATGAGCAGTTCTTC. Residues: CASSPDRGTARSYNEQFF. The J gene is TRBJ2-1, the V gene TRBV11-3; the match to TRBD1 covers 9 bases. With 5 bases clipped from V and 1 base from J, the junction kept 12 bases outside the gene matches. Germline V gene data show CDR1 as SGHNT and CDR2 as YENEEA. CDR3 length: 18 amino acids.

V usage is TRBV19 and J usage is TRBJ2-1; D ambiguous. Germline V gene lookup returns CDR1 LNHDA and CDR2 SQIVND (reference sequence). This CDR3 contains 19 residues. Deletions cut 5 bases from V and 0 bases from J, with 23 bases between. DNA for the CDR3: TGTGCCAGTAGTTTCTCGGCGGTAAGGCACCAGAGCTCCTACAATGAGCAGTTCTTC. Protein: CASSFSAVRHQSSYNEQFF.

This rearrangement joins TRBV4-2 to TRBJ2-5; TRBD2 matches at 11 bases. Germline CDR1 reads LGHNA; CDR2 reads YNFKEQ. The V and J ends lost 3 bases and 1 base, in that order; junction bases with no gene match: 7. This CDR3 is built from 17 residues. The chain's CDR3 is CASSHRGTSGAQETQYF. The CDR3 coding sequence is TGTGCCAGCAGCCATCGGGGGACTAGCGGTGCCCAAGAGACCCAGTACTTC.

This chain uses TRBV28 with TRBJ2-5; TRBD1 matches 7 bases. With V trimmed by 3 bases and J by 2 bases, 6 bases remained unmatched. Looked up from germline, CDR1 is MDHEN and CDR2 is SYDVKM. The CDR3 has 15 amino acids. The CDR3 DNA reads TGTGCCAGCAGTTTCGGGGACAGTGAACAAGAGACCCAGTACTTC. Translating gives CASSFGDSEQETQYF.

The chain uses TRBV7-2 and TRBJ1-4; D is perhaps TRBD1 (6 bases). Germline V gene sequence: CDR1 SGHTA, CDR2 FQGNSA. V shed 1 base and J shed 3 bases, with 18 bases lying between them. The CDR3 is 18 amino acids. For the CDR3, the DNA is TGTGCCAGCAGCTTAGAGGGGGTCATCCGGTCCCCTAATGAAAAACTGTTTTTT. Amino acid sequence: CASSLEGVIRSPNEKLFF.

This chain uses TRBV7-3 with TRBJ2-7; no clear D gene. The CDR3 runs 15 residues. Germline CDR1 SGHTA, CDR2 FQGTGA. With 7 bases removed from V and 2 bases from J, the gap between germline ends came to 18 bases. The CDR3 nucleotides read TGTGCCAGCACCAATACTCATGCGGATCCCTACGAGCAGTACTTC. This gives the protein CASTNTHADPYEQYF.

The chain links TRBV19 to TRBJ1-5, with D possibly being TRBD1 (5 bases). V lost 5 bases and J 3 bases, leaving 8 bases between the germline ends. The length of the CDR3 is 13 residues. Germline V gene sequence: CDR1 LNHDA, CDR2 SQIVND (reference sequence). The CDR3 region is CASSVTDNQPQHF. CDR3 coding DNA: TGTGCCAGTAGTGTGACAGACAATCAGCCCCAGCATTTT.

The chain links TRBV23-1 to TRBJ1-3; 8 bases align to TRBD1. TRBV23-1 is noted as an ORF with a role that remains uncertain. The V segment lost 8 bases and the J segment 3 bases; nucleotides outside the gene matches: 15. This CDR3 has 17 amino acids. The DNA of the CDR3 is TGCGCCAGCGGACAGGGTGATCAGGCTTTAGATGGAAACACCATATATTTT. This codes for CASGQGDQALDGNTIYF.

The V gene is TRBV21-1, the J gene TRBJ1-2; the table's TRBD1 call for D was not verified on the DNA. TRBV21-1 is annotated as a pseudogene. The CDR3 totals 16 residues. The CDR3 loop is CASSKRRQTSNYGYTF. The CDR3 DNA sequence: TGTGCCAGCAGCAAGCGGCGACAGACCTCTAACTATGGCTACACCTTC.

This chain joins TRBV7-9 and TRBJ2-3; 7 nucleotides line up with TRBD2. V lost 6 bases and J lost 2; bases outside the gene matches: 8. Germline loops: CDR1 SEHNR, CDR2 FQNEAQ (reference sequence). The CDR3 extends over 15 amino acids. CDR3 sequence (DNA): TGTGCCAGCAGGTCCGGGACTAAATTCACAGATACGCAGTATTTT. Translation gives CASRSGTKFTDTQYF.

The chain links TRBV4-2 to TRBJ1-2, with D uncertain. The V end lost 1 base, the J end lost 4 bases, and 16 bases lay between the germline ends. CDR1 is LGHNA and CDR2 is YNFKEQ in the germline V gene. The CDR3 length is 16 residues. The CDR3 DNA reads as TGTGCCAGCAGCCAAGGGCGTCTTGGGCCTACCTATGGCTACACCTTC. The encoded protein is CASSQGRLGPTYGYTF.

The chain combines TRBV7-3 with TRBJ2-7, with D unresolved. The V end lost 0 bases, the J end lost 3 bases, and 6 bases lay between the germline ends. The CDR3 contains 13 residues. In germline, CDR1 is SGHTA, CDR2 FQGTGA. CDR3 residues: CASSLTAGYEQYF. CDR3 sequence (DNA): TGTGCCAGCAGCTTAACTGCCGGCTACGAGCAGTACTTC.